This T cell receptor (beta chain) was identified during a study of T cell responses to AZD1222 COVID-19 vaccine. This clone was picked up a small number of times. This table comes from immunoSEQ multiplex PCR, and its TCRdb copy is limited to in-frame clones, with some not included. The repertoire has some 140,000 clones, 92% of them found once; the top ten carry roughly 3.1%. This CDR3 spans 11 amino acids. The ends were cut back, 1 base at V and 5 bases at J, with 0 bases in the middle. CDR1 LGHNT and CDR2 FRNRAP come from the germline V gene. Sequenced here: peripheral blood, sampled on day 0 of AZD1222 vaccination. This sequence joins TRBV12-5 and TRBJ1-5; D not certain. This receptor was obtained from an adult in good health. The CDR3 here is CASGLDQPQHF. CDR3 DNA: TGTGCTAGTGGTTTGGATCAGCCCCAGCATTTT.